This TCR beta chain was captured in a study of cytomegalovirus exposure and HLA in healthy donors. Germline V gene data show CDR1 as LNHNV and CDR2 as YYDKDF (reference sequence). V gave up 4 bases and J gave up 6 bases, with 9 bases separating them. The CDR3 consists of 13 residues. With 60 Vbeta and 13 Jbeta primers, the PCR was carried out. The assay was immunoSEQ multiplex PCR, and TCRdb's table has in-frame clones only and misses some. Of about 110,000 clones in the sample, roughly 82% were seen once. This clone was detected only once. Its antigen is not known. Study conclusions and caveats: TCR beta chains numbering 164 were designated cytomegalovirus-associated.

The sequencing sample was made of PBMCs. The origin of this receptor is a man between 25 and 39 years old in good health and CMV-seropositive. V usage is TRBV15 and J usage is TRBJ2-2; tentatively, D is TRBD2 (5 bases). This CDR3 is CATSKRQPGELFF. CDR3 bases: TGTGCCACCAGCAAGCGGCAGCCCGGGGAGCTGTTTTTT.